The 2 T cell receptor beta chains below were found in one sample sequenced in a study of read filtering for tumor transcriptome and immune sequencing. From 400 to 450 ng of RNA, a library with molecular barcoded alpha/delta and beta/gamma adaptors was made. One entry per CDR3 protein results from TCRdb running MiXCR on the reads. The sample contains roughly 68,000 distinct CDR3 sequences, about 15% of which appear only once. Sequencing was performed on a population of CD138-negative cells sorted from bone marrow. The receptors were sampled from a donor at least 40 years old with multiple myeloma.

This clonotype was seen at least ten times. The V gene is TRBV10-3, the J gene TRBJ2-1, with D perhaps TRBD2 (6 bases). The CDR3 spans 14 residues. V shed 2 bases and J shed 6 bases, with 11 bases lying between them. Germline-derived CDR1 and CDR2 are ENHRY and SYGVKD. The CDR3 DNA is TGTGCCATCAGTGAGGTAGGGACTCCCAATGAGCAGTTCTTC. Translating it yields CAISEVGTPNEQFF.

This clonotype showed up just a few times. The chain recombines TRBV19 with TRBJ1-5; perhaps TRBD1 as D (5 bases). The CDR3 is made up of 16 amino acids. Between the trimmed V and J ends, which lost 3 bases and 0 bases, there was a span of 12 bases. The V gene's germline CDR1 is LNHDA and CDR2 SQIVND (reference sequence). This CDR3 is CASSIARGHSNQPQHF. CDR3 bases: TGTGCCAGTAGTATTGCTAGGGGTCATAGCAATCAGCCCCAGCATTTT. Looking up the rest from reference TRBV19 and TRBJ1-5 gives the full variable domain: DGGITQSPKYLFRKEGQNVTLSCEQNLNHDAMYWYRQDPGQGLRLIYYSQIVNDFQKGDIAEGYSVSREKKESFPLTVTSAQKNPTAFYLCASSIARGHSNQPQHFGDGTRLSIL.